This passage covers 13 T cell receptor beta chains from one sample sequenced in a study of cytomegalovirus exposure and HLA in healthy donors. PCR amplification relied on 60 Vbeta primers (plus 13 Jbeta primers). Sequencing was performed with immunoSEQ multiplex PCR; in TCRdb, only in-frame clones are kept and a portion is missing. The table shows around 100,000 clones, with around 82% occurring only once. Input material: PBMCs. The receptors originated from a woman younger than 35 in good health and CMV-seropositive.

The genes are TRBV7-8 and TRBJ1-1; 7 bases match TRBD1. The V segment lost 5 bases and the J segment 7 bases; nucleotides outside the gene matches: 7. CDR3 length: 13 residues. CDR1 is SGHVS, CDR2 FQNEAQ, per germline. The CDR3 nucleotides are TGTGCCAGCAGCCCCGGGACAGCCGTTGAAGCTTTCTTT. Translated, it gives CASSPGTAVEAFF.

The chain combines TRBV5-6 with TRBJ1-2; D unclear. Looked up from germline, CDR1 is SGHDT and CDR2 is YYEEEE. V lost 0 bases and J 3 bases, leaving 12 bases between the germline ends. This CDR3 contains 15 residues. As DNA, the CDR3 is TGTGCCAGCAGCTTGGAGGTGCGGGTCGACTATGGCTACACCTTC. Translation: CASSLEVRVDYGYTF. Supplemented by reference TRBV5-6 and TRBJ1-2, the full variable domain reads DAGVTQSPTHLIKTRGQQVTLRCSPKSGHDTVSWYQQALGQGPQFIFQYYEEEERQRGNFPDRFSGHQFPNYSSELNVNALLLGDSALYLCASSLEVRVDYGYTFGSGTRLTVV.

The CDR3, as DNA: TGCGCCAGCAGTTCTGCGCGGGGAAGCTCCTATAATTCACCCCTCCACTTT. It encodes CASSSARGSSYNSPLHF. The chain has TRBV5-1 and TRBJ1-6; D is unresolved. Germline V lookup: CDR1 SGHRS, CDR2 YFSETQ. Trimming took 5 bases from V and 0 from J, leaving 15 bases between them. This CDR3 has 17 residues.

This clone has more than one count but fewer than ten. The CDR3 coding sequence is TGTGCCATTAGCCGGGAGGTTCCGGGGGATGAGCAGTTCTTC. It yields the protein CAISREVPGDEQFF. This rearrangement joins TRBV10-3 to TRBJ2-1, with 7 nucleotides matching TRBD2. J lost 8 bases, V lost 9 bases, and 13 bases had no gene match. Germline V lookup: CDR1 ENHRY, CDR2 SYGVKD. The CDR3 length is 14 residues.

The chain carries TRBV12-2 and TRBJ1-1. TRBV12-2 is annotated as a pseudogene. CDR3 length: 13 amino acids. Written as DNA, the CDR3 is TGTGCAAGTCGCTCTGAGGGGAACACTGAAGCTTTCTTT. The encoded protein is CASRSEGNTEAFF.

The chain uses TRBV5-5 and TRBJ1-1; D perhaps matches TRBD1 (6 bases). CDR1 and CDR2 from the germline V gene are SGHKS and YYEKEE (reference sequence). Trimming took off 4 bases at V and 1 base at J, with 20 bases between the two ends. The CDR3 loop spans 17 amino acids. The CDR3 region has the DNA TGTGCCAGCAGCGTAACGCCGGTGGGGGCAAAGAACACTGAAGCTTTCTTT. Translating gives CASSVTPVGAKNTEAFF. The full variable domain, completed using reference TRBV5-5 and TRBJ1-1, is DAGVTQSPTHLIKTRGQQVTLRCSPISGHKSVSWYQQVLGQGPQFIFQYYEKEERGRGNFPDRFSARQFPNYSSELNVNALLLGDSALYLCASSVTPVGAKNTEAFFGQGTRLTVV.

This chain joins TRBV7-9 and TRBJ1-6, with 9 positions matching TRBD1. The J segment lost 11 bases and the V segment lost 2 bases, leaving 10 bases of the junction unmatched. CDR3 size: 16 residues. The germline CDR1 and CDR2 sequences are SEHNR and FQNEAQ (reference sequence). The CDR3 DNA follows: TGTGCCAGCAGCTTACAAGGACAGGGGCCGGGTCCACCCCTCCACTTT. Residues: CASSLQGQGPGPPLHF.

The chain is built from TRBV30 and TRBJ1-6, with D unresolved. The CDR3 runs to 16 residues. Per the germline V gene, CDR1 is GTSNPN and CDR2 is SVGIG (reference sequence). V lost 0 bases and J lost 7, with 16 bases in between. CDR3 nucleotides: TGTGCCTGGAGTGTAAGTCCGGCACAGCCAAATTCACCCCTCCACTTT. Its translation is CAWSVSPAQPNSPLHF. Full variable domain (rest looked up from reference TRBV30 and TRBJ1-6): SQTIHQWPATLVQPVGSPLSLECTVEGTSNPNLYWYRQAAGRGLQLLFYSVGIGQISSEVPQNLSASRPQDRQFILSSKKLLLSDSGFYLCAWSVSPAQPNSPLHFGNGTRLTVT.

The chain employs TRBV4-3 and TRBJ1-5; D is perhaps TRBD1 (6 bases). Germline V lookup: CDR1 LGHNA, CDR2 YSLEER. V lost 0 bases and J 2 bases, leaving 11 bases between the germline ends. The CDR3 length is 16 residues. The CDR3 coding sequence is TGCGCCAGCAGCCAAGATCCGGCAGGGGGCAATCAGCCCCAGCATTTT. This gives the protein CASSQDPAGGNQPQHF.

The V call is TRBV4-3, the J call TRBJ2-2, with 7 bases matching TRBD1. Germline-derived CDR1 and CDR2 are LGHNA and YSLEER. V gave up 3 bases and J gave up 0 bases; unmatched junction bases: 4. The CDR3 is 16 amino acids. The CDR3 is CASSQQTGTNTGELFF. DNA for the CDR3: TGCGCCAGCAGCCAGCAGACAGGGACGAACACCGGGGAGCTGTTTTTT.

On this clone itself: Other DNA sequences in this specimen translate into the identical CDR3. The chain carries TRBV6-5 and TRBJ1-1; D remains unclear. Germline V lookup: CDR1 MNHEY, CDR2 SVGAGI. V dropped 0 bases and J dropped 1 base, with 3 bases sitting between them. The CDR3 has 13 amino acids. In nucleotides, the CDR3 is TGTGCCAGCAGTTACTCGCGGAACACTGAAGCTTTCTTT. Translating it yields CASSYSRNTEAFF.

The chain carries TRBV4-2 and TRBJ2-5; 8 nucleotides align to TRBD2. There are 14 residues in the CDR3. Germline trimming cut 3 bases from V and 5 bases from J; bases unmatched to any gene: 5. Looked up from germline, CDR1 is LGHNA and CDR2 is YNFKEQ. The CDR3 sequence: CASSQPGGPETQYF. The DNA for the CDR3 is TGTGCCAGCAGCCAGCCGGGAGGGCCGGAGACCCAGTACTTC.

The gene calls are TRBV5-4 and TRBJ2-3; D may be TRBD1 (6 bases). This CDR3 has 16 residues. Germline V gene data show CDR1 as SGHNT and CDR2 as YYREEE (reference sequence). V dropped 4 bases and J dropped 0 bases, with 15 bases sitting between them. This CDR3 is CASSPQTGPSTDTQYF. DNA for the CDR3: TGTGCCAGCAGCCCTCAGACAGGTCCTAGCACAGATACGCAGTATTTT.